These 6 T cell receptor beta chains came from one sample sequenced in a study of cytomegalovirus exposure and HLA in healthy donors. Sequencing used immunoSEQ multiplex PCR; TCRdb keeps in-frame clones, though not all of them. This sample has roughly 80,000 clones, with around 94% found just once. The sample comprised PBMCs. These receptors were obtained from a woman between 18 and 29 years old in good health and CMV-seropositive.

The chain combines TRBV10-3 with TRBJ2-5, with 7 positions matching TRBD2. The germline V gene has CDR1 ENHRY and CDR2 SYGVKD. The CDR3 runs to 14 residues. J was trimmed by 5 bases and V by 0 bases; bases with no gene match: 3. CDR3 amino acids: CAISESSSGETQYF. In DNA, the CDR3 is TGTGCCATCAGTGAGTCCTCTAGCGGTGAGACCCAGTACTTC.

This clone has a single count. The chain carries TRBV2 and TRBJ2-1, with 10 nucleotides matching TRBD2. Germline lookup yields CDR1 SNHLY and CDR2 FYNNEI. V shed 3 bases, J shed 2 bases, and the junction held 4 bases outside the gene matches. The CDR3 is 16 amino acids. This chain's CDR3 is CASSEYLAGAYNEQFF. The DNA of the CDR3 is TGTGCCAGCAGTGAGTATCTAGCGGGGGCCTACAATGAGCAGTTCTTC.

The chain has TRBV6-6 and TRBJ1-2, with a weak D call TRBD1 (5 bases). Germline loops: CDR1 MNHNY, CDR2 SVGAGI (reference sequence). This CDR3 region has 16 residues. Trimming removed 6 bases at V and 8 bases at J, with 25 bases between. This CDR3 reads CASSPTNDGANFGYTF. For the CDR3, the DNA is TGTGCCAGCAGCCCTACCAACGATGGGGCGAATTTCGGCTACACCTTC.

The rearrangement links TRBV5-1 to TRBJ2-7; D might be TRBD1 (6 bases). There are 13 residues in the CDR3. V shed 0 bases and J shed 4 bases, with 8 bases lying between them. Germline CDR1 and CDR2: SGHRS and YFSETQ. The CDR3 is CASSLAQGYEQYF. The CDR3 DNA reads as TGCGCCAGCAGCTTGGCGCAGGGGTACGAGCAGTACTTC.

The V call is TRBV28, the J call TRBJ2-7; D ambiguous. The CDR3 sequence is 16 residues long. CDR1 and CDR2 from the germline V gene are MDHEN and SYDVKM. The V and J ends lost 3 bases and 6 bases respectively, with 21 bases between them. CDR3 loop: CASSFPSFGSYGEQYF. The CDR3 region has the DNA TGTGCCAGCAGTTTTCCCAGTTTCGGGTCCTACGGCGAGCAGTACTTC.

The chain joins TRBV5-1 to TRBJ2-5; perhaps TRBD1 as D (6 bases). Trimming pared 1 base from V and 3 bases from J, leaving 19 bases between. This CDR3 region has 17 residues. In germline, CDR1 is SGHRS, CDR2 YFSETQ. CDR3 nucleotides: TGCGCCAGCAGCTTGCTCGGGGCAGGGGTGAACGAAGAGACCCAGTACTTC. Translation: CASSLLGAGVNEETQYF.